This TCR beta chain was found in a study of T cell changes during pregnancy in multiple sclerosis. Data came from immunoSEQ multiplex PCR; TCRdb stores just in-frame clones and leaves some out. The sample includes about 32,000 clones, nearly 90% of them seen just once. CDR3 length equals 14 residues. Germline CDR1 KGHSY, CDR2 FQNENV. V was shortened by 1 base and J by 7 bases, with 13 bases between the two germline ends. V usage is TRBV16 and J usage is TRBJ1-1; D possibly corresponds to TRBD1 (5 bases). The sequenced sample was CD8+ T cells from peripheral blood mononuclear cells, obtained in the third trimester of pregnancy. This sequence originates from a female donor with multiple sclerosis, enrolled in a pregnancy study. CDR3 DNA: TGTGCCAGCAGCCAATACCGGACACGATTTGAAGCTTTCTTT. Protein product: CASSQYRTRFEAFF.